These 19 T cell receptor beta chains came from one sample sequenced in a study of T cell responses to AZD1222 COVID-19 vaccine. Measured with immunoSEQ multiplex PCR; TCRdb has only the in-frame clones, and not every one. The repertoire holds more than 80,000 clones, with about 91% as singletons. This material consisted of peripheral blood, taken on day 0 of MenACWY control vaccination. The receptors were sampled from an adult in good health.

The chain couples TRBV3-1 (or the pseudogene TRBV3-2) to TRBJ2-3; 7 bases match TRBD2. This CDR3 region has 14 residues. The V gene end was trimmed by 4 bases and the J gene end by 4 bases; junction bases not matched to a gene: 5. In germline, CDR1 is LGHDT, CDR2 YNNKEL (reference sequence). The CDR3 DNA sequence: TGTGCCAGCAGCCCACGGACTAGTTCAGATACGCAGTATTTT. Translating gives CASSPRTSSDTQYF.

The chain combines TRBV6-6 with TRBJ2-7; no clear D. Germline V gives CDR1 MNHNY, CDR2 SVGAGI (reference sequence). V gave up 5 bases and J gave up 2 bases, with 7 bases separating them. The CDR3 length is 12 residues. The CDR3: CASSDGAYEQYF. The DNA of the CDR3 is TGTGCCAGCAGTGATGGTGCCTACGAGCAGTACTTC.

The chain has TRBV11-2 and TRBJ1-2; possible D gene TRBD1, 5 bases. The CDR3 consists of 14 residues. Germline V lookup: CDR1 SGHAT, CDR2 FQNNGV. V dropped 1 base and J dropped 3 bases, with 9 bases sitting between them. CDR3 sequence: CASSLVDNYYGYTF. For the CDR3, the DNA is TGTGCCAGCAGCTTAGTGGACAACTACTATGGCTACACCTTC.

This clone was recorded only once. This rearrangement joins TRBV7-9 to TRBJ2-3; D gene uncertain. This CDR3 region has 13 residues. Trimming pared 2 bases from V and 4 bases from J, leaving 7 bases between. Germline assignment: CDR1 SEHNR and CDR2 FQNEAQ (reference sequence). CDR3 coding DNA: TGTGCCAGCAGCTTAATCGGTCCAGATACGCAGTATTTT. This codes for CASSLIGPDTQYF.

The chain uses TRBV30 and TRBJ1-5; D gene unclear. Per the germline V gene, CDR1 is GTSNPN and CDR2 is SVGIG (reference sequence). This CDR3 region has 16 residues. Trimming removed 0 bases at V and 2 bases at J, with 14 bases between. The CDR3 sequence is CAWSVHGDNRNQPQHF. CDR3 in DNA: TGTGCCTGGAGTGTACATGGAGACAACCGCAATCAGCCCCAGCATTTT.

On this clone itself: Other DNA sequences in this specimen translate into the identical CDR3. The gene calls are TRBV18 and TRBJ2-2; 8 positions match TRBD1. CDR3 length equals 15 residues. V was clipped by 3 bases and J by 3 bases; unmatched bases: 3. Looked up from germline, CDR1 is KGHSH and CDR2 is LQKENI. The CDR3 nucleotides are TGTGCCAGCTCACCGGGACAGGCAGACACCGGGGAGCTGTTTTTT. Its translation: CASSPGQADTGELFF.

The chain carries TRBV7-2 and TRBJ2-7; 13 bases fit TRBD2. Germline V gene sequence: CDR1 SGHTA, CDR2 FQGNSA. V was clipped by 2 bases and J by 2 bases; unmatched bases: 6. The length of the CDR3 is 17 residues. The CDR3 DNA reads as TGTGCCAGCAGCTTATCGGGACTAGCGGGGCTTACCTACGAGCAGTACTTC. Translation: CASSLSGLAGLTYEQYF.

This sequence joins TRBV9 and TRBJ1-5; tentative D call: TRBD1 (5 bases). V was trimmed by 4 bases and J by 6 bases, leaving 11 bases between them. The germline CDR1 and CDR2 sequences are SGDLS and YYNGEE. There are 13 residues in the CDR3. DNA of the CDR3: TGTGCCAGCAGCCCCGGGGGGAGTCAGCCCCAGCATTTT. Encoded protein: CASSPGGSQPQHF. The variable domain in full, with the rest retrieved from reference TRBV9 and TRBJ1-5, is DSGVTQTPKHLITATGQRVTLRCSPRSGDLSVYWYQQSLDQGLQFLIQYYNGEERAKGNILERFSAQQFPDLHSELNLSSLELGDSALYFCASSPGGSQPQHFGDGTRLSIL.

This sequence joins TRBV28 and TRBJ1-3; D gene uncertain. The CDR3 runs to 12 residues. Between the trimmed V and J ends, which lost 3 bases and 10 bases, there was a span of 10 bases. The germline gives CDR1 MDHEN, CDR2 SYDVKM. The CDR3 coding sequence is TGTGCCAGCAGTTTTGCAGGAGGGACCATATATTTT. The encoded protein is CASSFAGGTIYF.

The chain joins TRBV19 to TRBJ2-7; no clear D gene. The V end was cut by 3 bases, the J end by 2 bases, with 14 bases between. CDR3 size: 15 residues. In germline, CDR1 is LNHDA, CDR2 SQIVND (reference sequence). CDR3 bases: TGTGCCAGTAGTATGAACAGTCAGGTGCCCTACGAGCAGTACTTC. This codes for CASSMNSQVPYEQYF.

The DNA for the CDR3 is TGTGCCAGCAGCTCAGCCTCCGGGACAGGGAATTTTTATGGCTACACCTTC. Its translation: CASSSASGTGNFYGYTF. V gene TRBV7-2 combines with J gene TRBJ1-2, with 9 bases lining up with TRBD1. V dropped 4 bases and J dropped 5; count of bases not matched to a gene: 14. The CDR3 sequence is 17 residues long. Germline lookup yields CDR1 SGHTA and CDR2 FQGNSA.

The V call is TRBV7-3, the J call TRBJ1-6, with TRBD1 matching 7 bases. The length of the CDR3 is 14 residues. The V gene end was trimmed by 4 bases and the J gene end by 6 bases; junction bases not matched to a gene: 3. Germline CDR1 is SGHTA and CDR2 is FQGTGA. Here the CDR3 reads CASSSGQRNSPLHF. CDR3 DNA: TGTGCCAGCAGCTCGGGACAGCGTAATTCACCCCTCCACTTT.

The rearrangement joins TRBV30 to TRBJ1-2; 7 bases line up with TRBD1. Germline values: CDR1 GTSNPN, CDR2 SVGIG (reference sequence). The CDR3 totals 15 residues. V shed 1 base, J shed 4 bases, and the junction held 9 bases outside the gene matches. CDR3 nucleotides: TGTGCCTGGAGTGAGTGGGGCAGGGGGTCCTATGGCTACACCTTC. This translates into CAWSEWGRGSYGYTF.

This chain uses TRBV6-1 with TRBJ2-3, with 7 bases fitting TRBD1. Germline assignment: CDR1 MNHNS and CDR2 SASEGT. The CDR3 has 15 residues. Trimming took 2 bases from V and 4 from J; bases not matched to a gene: 6. The CDR3 region has the DNA TGTGCCAGCAGTGAAAGGGGGCACGGCGCAGATACGCAGTATTTT. Residues: CASSERGHGADTQYF.

J is TRBJ2-5 and V is TRBV5-1, with 8 bases lining up with TRBD1. The CDR3 is 15 amino acids. The V and J ends lost 5 bases and 2 bases, in that order; junction bases with no gene match: 8. Per the germline V gene, CDR1 is SGHRS and CDR2 is YFSETQ. CDR3 sequence reads: CASRRDRGGQETQYF. CDR3 bases: TGCGCCAGCAGGCGAGACAGGGGAGGACAAGAGACCCAGTACTTC.

The V call is TRBV30, the J call TRBJ1-5; D gene ambiguous. Trimming pared 3 bases from V and 5 bases from J, leaving 8 bases between. The CDR3 is 12 residues long. Germline lookup yields CDR1 GTSNPN and CDR2 SVGIG (reference sequence). The CDR3 DNA sequence: TGTGCCTGGAGCGGAGAGGATCAGCCCCAGCATTTT. Protein product: CAWSGEDQPQHF.

V and J are TRBV19 and TRBJ1-5; 9 nucleotides match TRBD1. Germline V lookup: CDR1 LNHDA, CDR2 SQIVND (reference sequence). V lost 7 bases to trimming and J lost 1 base; unmatched junction nucleotides: 11. CDR3 length: 17 residues. In nucleotides, the CDR3 is TGTGCCAGTAAACCCGGGACAGGGAGAGGAAGCAATCAGCCCCAGCATTTT. This sequence encodes CASKPGTGRGSNQPQHF.

V gene TRBV11-2 combines with J gene TRBJ1-4; D not certain. V lost 1 base, J lost 0 bases, and 6 bases lay in between. This CDR3 has 15 amino acids. Germline CDR1 reads SGHAT; CDR2 reads FQNNGV. The CDR3 loop is CASSLGGATNEKLFF. For the CDR3, the DNA is TGTGCCAGCAGCTTAGGCGGAGCAACTAATGAAAAACTGTTTTTT.

The chain employs TRBV30 and TRBJ1-2; the D is unclear. CDR3 length equals 12 residues. Trimming took off 1 base at V and 4 bases at J, with 7 bases between the two ends. Germline CDR1 GTSNPN, CDR2 SVGIG (reference sequence). In DNA, the CDR3 is TGTGCCTGGAGTGAGGACGGCTATGGCTACACCTTC. Translating it yields CAWSEDGYGYTF.